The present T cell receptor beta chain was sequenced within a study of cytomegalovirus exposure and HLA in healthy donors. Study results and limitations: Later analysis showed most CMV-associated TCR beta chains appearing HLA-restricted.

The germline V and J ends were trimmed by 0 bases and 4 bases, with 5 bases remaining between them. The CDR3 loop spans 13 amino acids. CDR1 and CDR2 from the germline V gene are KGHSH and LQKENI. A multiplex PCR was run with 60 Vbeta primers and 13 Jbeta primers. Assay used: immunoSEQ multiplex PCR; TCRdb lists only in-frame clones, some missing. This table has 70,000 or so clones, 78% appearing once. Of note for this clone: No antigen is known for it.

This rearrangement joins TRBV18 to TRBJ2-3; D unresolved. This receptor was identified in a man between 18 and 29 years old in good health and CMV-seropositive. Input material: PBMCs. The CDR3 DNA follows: TGTGCCAGCTCACCACCGTCAGCAGATACGCAGTATTTT. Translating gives CASSPPSADTQYF.